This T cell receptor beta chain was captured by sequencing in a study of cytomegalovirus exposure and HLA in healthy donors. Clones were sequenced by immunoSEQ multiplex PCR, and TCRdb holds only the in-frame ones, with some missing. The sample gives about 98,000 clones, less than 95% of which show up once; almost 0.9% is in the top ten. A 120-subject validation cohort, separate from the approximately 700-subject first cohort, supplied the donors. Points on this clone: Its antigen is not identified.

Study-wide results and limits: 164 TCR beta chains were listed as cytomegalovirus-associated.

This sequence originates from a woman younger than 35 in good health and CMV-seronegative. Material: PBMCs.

The CDR3 DNA reads as TGTGCCAGCAGTTCCGCCGGACTCGTTCAAGAGACCCAGTACTTC. It encodes CASSSAGLVQETQYF. The genes are TRBV9 and TRBJ2-5, with D perhaps matching TRBD2 (5 bases). With 5 bases removed from V and 2 bases from J, the gap between germline ends came to 16 bases. The CDR3 runs to 15 residues. Germline V gives CDR1 SGDLS, CDR2 YYNGEE.